This TCR beta chain was identified in a study of molecular identifiers for immune sequencing clone quantification. On the study more broadly: The replicates split RNA from about 19,000 or 110,000 naive CD8 cells five ways and sequenced four.

Via MiXCR, TCRdb re-called the PCR reads, giving one row per CDR3 protein. Here the sample spans 490,000 or so distinct CDR3 sequences, 20% to 25% being singletons. This clonotype was seen many times. CDR3 length: 15 residues. Germline-derived CDR1 and CDR2 are MGHDK and SYGVNS. The ends were cut back, 2 bases at V and 5 bases at J, with 15 bases in the middle. Sequencing used naive CD8+ T cells from blood, with Jurkat cell RNA spiked in. Subset: FACS-sorted CD8+CD4-CCR7+CD45RA+ naive T cells. V gene TRBV25-1 combines with J gene TRBJ2-5; D unclear. The clonotype originates from a human donor in good health. Some libraries in this study had Jurkat cell RNA spiked in. The CDR3 DNA is TGTGCCAGCAGTGAAGTAAGGACCCTCGGGGAGACCCAGTACTTC. It specifies CASSEVRTLGETQYF.